This paragraph covers one T cell receptor beta chain sequence. This sample was taken from a study of OX40 agonist ivuxolimab in advanced cancers. Study information: An agonistic anti-OX40 (CD134) antibody, ivuxolimab, was used to treat the patients. Two patients with cutaneous melanoma and one with hepatocellular carcinoma, three in total, showed partial responses. The eligibility criteria allowed prior anti-PD-1, anti-PD-L1 or anti-CTLA-4 therapy, and 40% had some.

TCRdb keeps only in-frame clones here, not all; method: immunoSEQ multiplex PCR. The sample has more than 80,000 clones, roughly 94% seen once. Per germline, CDR1 SQVTM and CDR2 ANQGSEA. This CDR3 is built from 15 residues. Trimming removed 2 bases from V and 3 bases from J, with 16 bases in between. Blood sampling was done at baseline, cycle 4 day 1, and cycle 7 day 1. This chain links TRBV29-1 with TRBJ1-2; the D gene is possibly TRBD1 (5 bases). Sequences were derived from CD4+ or CD8+ T cells sorted from blood, sampled in a trial of the OX40 agonist ivuxolimab. This TCR derives from an adult with an advanced solid tumor such as melanoma, head and neck, liver or kidney cancer. The CDR3 region has the DNA TGCAGCGTTGAATTGGGTGCAGGGAAGGACTATGGCTACACCTTC. Translated, it gives CSVELGAGKDYGYTF.